These T cell receptor beta chains were read from a single sample in a study of blood T cells in healthy people across ages. TCRdb re-derived calls from the 5' RACE reads in MiXCR, one entry per CDR3 protein. The table includes just over 1 million distinct CDR3 sequences, more than 35% detected once. Sequenced: blood. The receptors shown here come from a woman in her sixties or seventies in good health. Both conserved end residues are part of each CDR3. A D gene is named only where the DNA matches it firmly. The size of a clone is reported for some rows only, either as once, few or many, or as a class for expanded clones.

abundance	v_gene	len	j_gene	d_gene	CDR3aa	CDR3nt
few	TRBV27	14	TRBJ2-5	.	CASSLGPVQWPQYF	TGTGCCAGCAGTTTAGGGCCGGTTCAATGGCCCCAGTACTTC
once	TRBV27	15	TRBJ2-1	.	CASSSRGGTYNEQFF	TGTGCCAGCAGTTCCCGAGGGGGGACCTACAATGAGCAGTTCTTC
.	TRBV3-1	15	TRBJ2-4	TRBD2	CASSQDASGRGIQYF	TGTGCCAGCAGCCAAGATGCTAGCGGGAGGGGCATTCAGTACTTC
.	TRBV6-5	16	TRBJ2-1	TRBD2	CASKKTGTNSYNEQFF	TGTGCCAGCAAAAAAACCGGGACTAACTCTTACAATGAGCAGTTCTTC
once	TRBV14	16	TRBJ2-7	.	CASSQPIGFSSYEQYF	TGTGCCAGCAGCCAGCCGATAGGGTTTAGCTCCTACGAGCAGTACTTC
few	TRBV5-1	14	TRBJ2-7	TRBD1	CASSLRQGAEEQYF	TGCGCCAGCAGCCTCCGACAGGGGGCTGAAGAGCAGTACTTC
.	TRBV20-1	13	TRBJ2-1	.	CSARDTPYNEQFF	TGCAGTGCTAGAGATACACCCTACAATGAGCAGTTCTTC
.	TRBV20-1	18	TRBJ2-1	.	CSARDTLSTRIGYNEQFF	TGCAGTGCTAGAGATACGTTGTCAACGCGAATCGGGTACAATGAGCAGTTCTTC
.	TRBV12-3/TRBV12-4	15	TRBJ2-1	.	CASSSRVGQINEQFF	TGTGCCAGCAGTTCCAGGGTCGGGCAGATCAATGAGCAGTTCTTC
once	TRBV20-1	15	TRBJ1-6	TRBD1	CSARGGGRGLSPLHF	TGCAGTGCTAGGGGGGGGGGCAGGGGGCTCTCACCCCTCCACTTT
many	TRBV9	14	TRBJ2-3	.	CASSVALATDTQYF	TGTGCCAGCAGCGTAGCTTTAGCCACAGATACGCAGTATTTT
few	TRBV5-1	16	TRBJ2-6	.	CASSASTSSGANVLTF	TGCGCCAGCAGCGCCTCAACTAGTTCTGGGGCCAACGTCCTGACTTTC
.	TRBV6-6	14	TRBJ1-2	.	CASSYRGSDYGYTF	TGTGCCAGCAGTTACCGGGGCTCGGACTATGGCTACACCTTC
.	TRBV19	17	TRBJ1-2	.	CASSTAPGAGANYGYTF	TGTGCCAGTAGTACCGCCCCTGGGGCAGGGGCGAACTATGGCTACACCTTC
.	TRBV15	13	TRBJ2-7	.	CATSREPYYEQYF	TGTGCCACCAGCAGAGAACCATACTACGAGCAGTACTTC
few	TRBV21-1	12	TRBJ1-1	.	CASPGPPTEAFF	TGTGCCAGCCCCGGTCCTCCAACTGAAGCTTTCTTT
.	TRBV10-3	14	TRBJ1-4	.	CAISEGPAREKLFF	TGTGCCATCAGTGAGGGGCCAGCAAGAGAAAAACTGTTTTTT
.	TRBV29-1	12	TRBJ2-7	TRBD1	CSVEDRAETRYF	TGCAGCGTAGAGGACAGGGCGGAGACCCGGTACTTC
.	TRBV4-1	15	TRBJ2-5	.	CASSHVNGGQETQYF	TGCGCCAGCAGCCACGTGAACGGCGGCCAAGAGACCCAGTACTTC
.	TRBV29-1	16	TRBJ2-7	TRBD2	CSVTGTSGRVWYEQYF	TGCAGCGTTACCGGGACTAGCGGGAGGGTTTGGTACGAGCAGTACTTC
.	TRBV11-2	15	TRBJ2-6	.	CASSSYISGANVLTF	TGTGCCAGCAGCTCATACATCTCTGGGGCCAACGTCCTGACTTTC
.	TRBV28	18	TRBJ2-1	.	CASAHWGVADASYNEQFF	TGTGCCAGCGCTCATTGGGGAGTAGCCGACGCATCCTACAATGAGCAGTTCTTC
.	TRBV28	15	TRBJ2-7	.	CASTGDRTSYNEQYF	TGTGCCAGCACCGGGGACCGTACCTCCTACAATGAGCAGTACTTC
many	TRBV5-1	14	TRBJ2-5	TRBD1	CASSLRGLGETQYF	TGTGCCAGCAGTCTCAGGGGGCTCGGGGAGACCCAGTACTTC
.	TRBV7-2	14	TRBJ2-7	.	CASSRGLPVYEQYF	TGTGCCAGCAGCAGAGGACTACCGGTCTACGAGCAGTACTTC
few	TRBV5-1	16	TRBJ2-7	TRBD1	CASSPTGASRISEQYF	TGCGCCAGCAGTCCCACAGGGGCCTCACGGATTAGCGAGCAGTACTTC
.	TRBV14	13	TRBJ2-5	.	CASSQAGIGTQYF	TGTGCCAGCAGCCAAGCGGGAATTGGGACCCAGTACTTC
.	TRBV15	16	TRBJ2-5	.	CATSNPGGGFQETQYF	TGTGCCACCAGCAACCCCGGAGGAGGGTTCCAGGAGACCCAGTACTTC
.	TRBV7-9	16	TRBJ2-7	TRBD1	CASSLGGQGASYEQYF	TGTGCCAGCAGCCTCGGGGGACAGGGGGCTTCCTACGAGCAGTACTTC
.	TRBV20-1	13	TRBJ2-3	TRBD2	CSATGLATDTQYF	TGCAGTGCTACCGGACTAGCTACAGATACGCAGTATTTT
.	TRBV10-3	13	TRBJ2-6	.	CAIRGPGANVLTF	TGTGCCATCAGAGGGCCCGGGGCCAACGTCCTGACTTTC
few	TRBV7-9	14	TRBJ2-1	.	CASSLAGAGDEQFF	TGTGCCAGCAGCTTAGCTGGGGCAGGCGATGAGCAGTTCTTC
.	TRBV5-6	16	TRBJ1-4	TRBD1	CASTQLRQGSSEKLFF	TGTGCCAGCACCCAACTAAGACAGGGATCTAGTGAAAAACTGTTTTTT
few	TRBV28	16	TRBJ2-7	TRBD2	CASSPPGLAGYNEQYF	TGTGCCAGCAGTCCGCCCGGACTAGCGGGATACAATGAGCAGTACTTC
.	TRBV27	15	TRBJ2-7	.	CASSFRGASSYKQYF	TGTGCCAGCAGTTTCCGGGGGGCCAGCTCCTACAAGCAGTACTTC
few	TRBV10-1	16	TRBJ2-4	.	CASSEKAGLAKNIQYF	TGCGCCAGCAGTGAGAAGGCCGGACTAGCCAAAAACATTCAGTACTTC
.	TRBV7-8	15	TRBJ2-1	TRBD1	CASSSGQGWGNEQFF	TGTGCCAGCAGCTCCGGACAGGGCTGGGGGAATGAGCAGTTCTTC
.	TRBV7-9	13	TRBJ1-1	.	CASSPPVATEAFF	TGTGCCAGCAGCCCCCCCGTAGCGACTGAAGCTTTCTTT
.	TRBV20-1	15	TRBJ2-3	TRBD1	CSASRGQGSTDTQYF	TGCAGTGCTTCACGGGGACAGGGGAGCACAGATACGCAGTATTTT
few	TRBV11-2	18	TRBJ2-3	.	CASSLDAGRVGQADTQYF	TGTGCCAGCAGCTTAGACGCGGGAAGGGTAGGACAGGCAGATACGCAGTATTTT
.	TRBV7-6	14	TRBJ2-2	.	CASTLRGGTGELFF	TGTGCCAGCACTTTAAGGGGAGGCACCGGGGAGCTGTTTTTT
few	TRBV9	18	TRBJ1-2	.	CASSVAEGAGQPNYGYTF	TGTGCCAGCAGCGTAGCTGAGGGTGCTGGACAACCCAACTATGGCTACACCTTC
few	TRBV7-9	15	TRBJ2-3	TRBD2	CASSSFGLAADTQYF	TGTGCCAGCAGCTCTTTTGGACTAGCGGCAGATACGCAGTATTTT
.	TRBV15	14	TRBJ1-2	TRBD1	CATSPDRGVYGYTF	TGTGCCACCAGCCCGGACAGGGGGGTTTATGGCTACACCTTC
once	TRBV15	16	TRBJ2-1	.	CATSRGGLPLYNEQFF	TGTGCCACCAGCAGAGGGGGCCTACCTCTCTACAATGAGCAGTTCTTC
.	TRBV12-3/TRBV12-4	15	TRBJ1-3	TRBD1	CASIQARQGANTIYF	TGTGCCAGCATCCAAGCGCGGCAGGGGGCGAACACCATATATTTT
few	TRBV20-1	19	TRBJ2-7	.	CSAKGVQGSDSHLSYEQYF	TGCAGTGCTAAGGGGGTACAGGGTTCAGACTCCCACCTCTCCTACGAGCAGTACTTC
.	TRBV28	13	TRBJ2-4	.	CTSTLGIPQVKYF	TGTACCAGCACCCTTGGGATCCCCCAAGTTAAGTACTTC
few	TRBV12-3/TRBV12-4	12	TRBJ2-7	TRBD1	CASGTADYEQYF	TGTGCCAGCGGGACAGCAGACTACGAGCAGTACTTC
.	TRBV9	14	TRBJ2-7	TRBD1	CASSGGQGQYEQYF	TGTGCCAGCAGCGGGGGACAGGGTCAGTACGAGCAGTACTTC
.	TRBV11-2	23	TRBJ2-7	TRBD2	CASSLDRSRSTSGRLFDSYEQYF	TGTGCCAGCAGCTTAGATCGTAGCAGGTCGACTAGCGGGAGATTGTTTGACTCCTACGAGCAGTACTTC
.	TRBV10-3	13	TRBJ2-3	.	CAIFSGSTDTQYF	TGTGCCATCTTTAGCGGAAGCACAGATACGCAGTATTTT
.	TRBV28	15	TRBJ2-1	TRBD2	CASSAPGLAGGEQFF	TGTGCCAGCAGCGCTCCGGGACTAGCGGGAGGTGAGCAGTTCTTC
once	TRBV20-1	10	TRBJ2-1	.	CSARGHEQFF	TGCAGCGCTAGAGGTCATGAGCAGTTCTTC
.	TRBV9	17	TRBJ2-7	TRBD2	CASSTGLAGALSYEQYF	TGTGCCAGCAGCACCGGACTAGCGGGAGCCCTCTCCTACGAGCAGTACTTC
few	TRBV5-1	16	TRBJ1-2	TRBD1	CASSLGSPGQGYGYTF	TGCGCCAGCAGCTTGGGGTCCCCGGGACAGGGATACGGCTACACCTTC
.	TRBV18	14	TRBJ1-6	.	CASSPPGENSPLHF	TGTGCCAGCTCACCACCCGGGGAGAATTCACCCCTCCACTTT
.	TRBV20-1	14	TRBJ2-7	.	CSASGGASSYEQYF	TGCAGTGCTAGCGGCGGGGCGAGCTCCTACGAGCAGTACTTC
.	TRBV20-1	13	TRBJ2-7	.	CSLGPGPTYEQYF	TGCAGCCTTGGACCGGGGCCAACCTACGAGCAGTACTTC
few	TRBV13	15	TRBJ1-1	.	CASSSYSGPGTEAFF	TGTGCCAGCAGTTCCTACTCAGGGCCGGGGACTGAAGCTTTCTTT